The clone carrying this T cell receptor (beta chain) has only a few counts. The antigen is undetermined. The sample comes from a study of CD8+ T cells in alopecia areata. For the study at large: Treatment comprised oral tofacitinib, 5 to 10 mg twice daily, in treated patients.

Findings and caveats of the study: Among patients, TCR sharing was less clear than in mice, a difference possibly due in part to HLA diversity in the patient population.

cDNA reverse transcribed from extracted RNA served as the sequencing template. The method was immunoSEQ multiplex PCR; TCRdb's version includes in-frame clones alone and lacks a portion of them. The table has around 140,000 clones, over 80% seen once. There are 16 residues in the CDR3. Trimming shortened V by 3 bases and J by 0 bases, and 13 bases separated the two germline ends. CDR1 is SGHVS, CDR2 FNYEAQ, per germline. Peripheral blood samples and lesional scalp punch biopsies were obtained from alopecia areata patients. The gene calls are TRBV7-6 and TRBJ2-3; D perhaps matches TRBD2 (6 bases). The receptor was derived from a human donor with alopecia areata. The source material was CD8+ T cells sorted from blood, sampled at week 0. The chain's CDR3 is CASSLGGVASTDTQYF. The CDR3 nucleotides read TGTGCCAGCAGCTTGGGGGGAGTGGCTAGCACAGATACGCAGTATTTT.